One sample yielded the 14 T cell receptor beta chains listed below, sequenced in a study of beta chain features in type 1 diabetes. Study-wide results and caveats: A moderate, significant TCRB CDR3 shortening appeared in type 1 diabetes across four CD4+ subsets.

Expressed TCRB transcripts were sequenced after all isolated RNA was converted to cDNA. Only in-frame clones appear in the TCRdb table, and some are missing; sequencing was by immunoSEQ multiplex PCR. The table has some 370,000 clones, 9.5% to 10% seen once. These receptors are not linked to any known antigen. The sequenced sample consisted of central memory CD4+ T cells from blood. Receptors were obtained from a man under 40 with type 1 diabetes.

The chain joins TRBV28 to TRBJ2-5, with D possibly being TRBD1 or TRBD2 (6 bases each). Deletions cut 6 bases from V and 3 bases from J, with 23 bases between. CDR1 and CDR2 from the germline V gene are MDHEN and SYDVKM. The CDR3 runs 17 residues. In DNA form, the CDR3 reads TGTGCCAGCAGACTATTGACAGAGAGGGGGGAAAAAGAGACCCAGTACTTC. It is translated as CASRLLTERGEKETQYF.

The chain is built from TRBV11-2 and TRBJ1-2; tentative D call: TRBD1 (5 bases). CDR1 is SGHAT, CDR2 FQNNGV, per germline. There are 14 residues in the CDR3. V lost 5 bases, J lost 7 bases, and 17 bases lay in between. The chain's CDR3 is CASSTRTRAGGYTF. The CDR3 nucleotides read TGTGCCAGCAGCACACGGACCAGGGCCGGTGGCTACACCTTC.

The chain employs TRBV28 and TRBJ2-7; 10 bases line up with TRBD1. J lost 6 bases, V lost 7 bases, and 9 bases had no gene match. This CDR3 spans 14 amino acids. Germline CDR1 and CDR2: MDHEN and SYDVKM. CDR3 DNA sequence: TGTGCCAGCACCCACGGACAGGGGGTTACCGAGCAGTACTTC. It translates to CASTHGQGVTEQYF. Using reference TRBV28 and TRBJ2-7 for the parts outside the CDR3, the full variable domain is DVKVTQSSRYLVKRTGEKVFLECVQDMDHENMFWYRQDPGLGLRLIYFSYDVKMKEKGDIPEGYSVSREKKERFSLILESASTNQTSMYLCASTHGQGVTEQYFGPGTRLTVT.

This clone was counted at least ten times. The gene calls are TRBV14 and TRBJ2-3, with TRBD2 identical over 8 bases. Germline lookup yields CDR1 SGHDN and CDR2 FVKESK. The CDR3 has 16 amino acids. The junction had 9 bases not matched to a gene; V was cut back by 5 bases and J by 2 bases. The CDR3 DNA reads as TGTGCCAGCAGCTTACAGCGGGAGTGGGACACAGATACGCAGTATTTT. Translation gives CASSLQREWDTDTQYF.

The V call is TRBV7-9, the J call TRBJ2-7, with 9 nucleotides matching TRBD1. V lost 11 bases to trimming and J lost 3 bases; unmatched junction nucleotides: 5. The CDR3 spans 12 residues. Germline assignment: CDR1 SEHNR and CDR2 FQNEAQ (reference sequence). CDR3 sequence reads: CACDRGNYEQYF. The CDR3 nucleotides read TGTGCCTGCGACAGGGGGAACTACGAGCAGTACTTC.

The J gene is TRBJ2-2, the V gene TRBV7-9, with TRBD2 matching 7 bases. The length of the CDR3 is 14 residues. The J segment lost 4 bases and the V segment lost 2 bases, leaving 1 base of the junction unmatched. Germline assignment: CDR1 SEHNR and CDR2 FQNEAQ (reference sequence). CDR3 residues: CASSLLAATGELFF. In nucleotides, the CDR3 is TGTGCCAGCAGCTTACTAGCGGCCACCGGGGAGCTGTTTTTT.

This rearrangement joins TRBV25-1 to TRBJ2-7; 12 positions agree with TRBD1. V trimming: 3 bases; J trimming: 7 bases; junction bases outside the gene matches: 7. The CDR3 has 15 residues. CDR1 MGHDK and CDR2 SYGVNS come from the germline V gene. DNA of the CDR3: TGTGCCAGCAGTGAGCCGGGACAGGGGGCGTATGAGCAGTACTTC. Its protein product is CASSEPGQGAYEQYF.

This clone was recorded a few times. V and J are TRBV4-1 and TRBJ1-2; D uncertain. The CDR3 extends over 13 amino acids. The V end lost 4 bases, the J end lost 8 bases, and 14 bases lay between the germline ends. CDR1 MGHRA and CDR2 YSYEKL come from the germline V gene. CDR3: CASSPGSTRGYTF. For the CDR3, the DNA is TGCGCCAGCAGCCCTGGGAGTACGAGAGGCTACACCTTC.

This clone was recorded a few times. V gene TRBV13 combines with J gene TRBJ2-7; D is perhaps TRBD2 (5 bases). Germline V gene sequence: CDR1 PRHDT, CDR2 FYEKMQ (reference sequence). CDR3 length: 14 residues. The V and J ends lost 1 base and 5 bases respectively, with 12 bases between them. The CDR3 here is CASSLEMEENEQYF. CDR3 bases: TGTGCCAGCAGCTTAGAGATGGAGGAAAACGAGCAGTACTTC. Supplemented by reference TRBV13 and TRBJ2-7, the full variable domain reads AAGVIQSPRHLIKEKRETATLKCYPIPRHDTVYWYQQGPGQDPQFLISFYEKMQSDKGSIPDRFSAQQFSDYHSELNMSSLELGDSALYFCASSLEMEENEQYFGPGTRLTVT.

This clone has only a few counts. This chain links TRBV7-9 with TRBJ2-5, with D possibly matching TRBD1 (5 bases). V was trimmed by 7 bases and J by 4 bases, leaving 10 bases between them. The CDR3 loop spans 12 amino acids. CDR1 and CDR2 from the germline V gene are SEHNR and FQNEAQ (reference sequence). The CDR3 spells CASTAQGETQYF. In DNA, the CDR3 is TGTGCCAGCACGGCCCAGGGAGAGACCCAGTACTTC.

This clone was detected a few times. The chain combines TRBV5-4 with TRBJ2-6; D is uncertain. V lost 4 bases and J 2 bases, leaving 7 bases between the germline ends. The CDR3 runs 14 residues. Per the germline V gene, CDR1 is SGHNT and CDR2 is YYREEE (reference sequence). CDR3 sequence (DNA): TGTGCCAGCAGCCCGGTGACTGGGGCCAACGTCCTGACTTTC. Protein product: CASSPVTGANVLTF.

V and J are TRBV18 and TRBJ2-3; 14 positions agree with TRBD2. Germline V gives CDR1 KGHSH, CDR2 LQKENI. The junction had 2 bases not matched to a gene; V was cut back by 2 bases and J by 4 bases. The CDR3 length is 16 residues. The CDR3 protein is CASSPGTSGSADTQYF. The CDR3 DNA follows: TGTGCCAGCTCACCAGGGACTAGCGGGAGTGCAGATACGCAGTATTTT.

The rearrangement links TRBV6-1 to TRBJ1-2, with TRBD1 identical over 7 bases. Germline V CDR1 and CDR2: MNHNS, SASEGT. The CDR3 totals 15 residues. The J segment lost 4 bases and the V segment lost 7 bases, leaving 12 bases of the junction unmatched. The CDR3 here is CASTLSGTEAYGYTF. For the CDR3, the DNA is TGTGCCAGCACGCTCTCCGGGACAGAGGCCTATGGCTACACCTTC.

The genes are TRBV5-1 and TRBJ2-5, with a possible D match to TRBD1 (6 bases). Looked up from germline, CDR1 is SGHRS and CDR2 is YFSETQ. This CDR3 region has 16 residues. The V gene lost 4 bases and the J gene lost 5 bases, with 21 bases spanning the gap. CDR3 amino acids: CASSLAPAGDGETQYF. In nucleotides, the CDR3 is TGCGCCAGCAGCCTCGCCCCGGCAGGGGACGGGGAGACCCAGTACTTC. Together with reference TRBV5-1 and TRBJ2-5, the CDR3 gives the full variable domain: KAGVTQTPRYLIKTRGQQVTLSCSPISGHRSVSWYQQTPGQGLQFLFEYFSETQRNKGNFPGRFSGRQFSNSRSEMNVSTLELGDSALYLCASSLAPAGDGETQYFGPGTRLLVL.